Detailed here is one TCR beta chain. With 60 Vbeta and 13 Jbeta primers, the PCR was carried out. Profiling relied on immunoSEQ multiplex PCR, and the TCRdb table lists in-frame clones only, not all of them. The table records some 120,000 clones, 80% of them present only once. The data were obtained in a study of cytomegalovirus exposure and HLA in healthy donors. This CDR3 is 15 amino acids long. Germline CDR1 LNHNV, CDR2 YYDKDF (reference sequence). V shed 4 bases and J 5 bases; nucleotides not matched to a gene: 8. The gene calls are TRBV15 and TRBJ1-5, with 7 bases fitting TRBD1. The sample comprised PBMCs. The sequence was collected from a male donor in good health and CMV-seronegative. CDR3 in amino acids: CATSTPQGSYQPQHF. Written as DNA, the CDR3 is TGTGCCACCAGCACTCCACAGGGGTCATATCAGCCCCAGCATTTT. The entire variable domain, with the rest obtained from reference TRBV15 and TRBJ1-5, is as follows: DAMVIQNPRYQVTQFGKPVTLSCSQTLNHNVMYWYQQKSSQAPKLLFHYYDKDFNNEADTPDNFQSRRPNTSFCFLDIRSPGLGDTAMYLCATSTPQGSYQPQHFGDGTRLSIL.